The source of this T cell receptor beta chain is a study of control samples from healthy donors and cancer patients. Trimming took off 5 bases at V and 6 bases at J, with 14 bases between the two ends. CDR3 length: 13 amino acids. From germline, CDR1 is SEHNR and CDR2 FQNEAQ (reference sequence). Clones were read by immunoSEQ multiplex PCR, and TCRdb kept only the in-frame ones, dropping some. Of tens of thousands of clones listed, 65% to 90% are singletons. This chain uses TRBV7-9 with TRBJ2-7; D unresolved. The TCR was taken from a man between 40 and 49 years old in good health. Sequenced material: blood. The CDR3 bases are TGTGCCAGCAGCCCCCCCGTGGGGATCGAGCAGTACTTC. As protein: CASSPPVGIEQYF.